Listed here is a single T cell receptor (beta chain). Its antigen is currently unknown. The CDR3 runs 16 residues. Germline V gene lookup returns CDR1 ENHRY and CDR2 SYGVKD. With 6 bases removed from V and 3 bases from J, the gap between germline ends came to 21 bases. Assay used: immunoSEQ multiplex PCR; TCRdb lists only in-frame clones, some missing. The sample lists some 100,000 clones; 87% were seen once. This sample was taken from a study of T cell responses to AZD1222 COVID-19 vaccine. Overall study results and limits: Of spike-specific TCRs, nearly half reportedly target regions left unmutated in variants. Donors, mostly white British, included more females; clonal diversity was possibly underestimated.

The chain uses TRBV10-3 and TRBJ2-7; D possibly corresponds to TRBD2 (6 bases). The specimen was peripheral blood, collected on day 0 of AZD1222 vaccination. The TCR originated in an adult in good health. The CDR3 sequence: CAISPRDGTQHYEQYF. The CDR3, as DNA: TGTGCCATCAGCCCAAGGGACGGGACTCAACACTACGAGCAGTACTTC.